This T cell receptor (beta chain) was identified in a study of T cell repertoires in cytomegalovirus infection. Study summary: Well-studied HLA-B-restricted CMV epitopes were used in the study alongside recently identified HLA-C-restricted ones. TCR beta signatures that were public indicated CMV infection and matching HLA type. Points from the study as a whole: CMV-specific TCR beta clonotypes restricted by HLA-C dominated the ex vivo response. Cumulative frequency (of public TCR beta family members) identified carriers of CMV plus the relevant HLA.

TCRdb recomputed calls from the reads with MiXCR, one row per CDR3 protein. This table has 400,000 to 600,000 distinct CDR3 sequences, roughly 42% appearing once. This clonotype has more than one count but fewer than ten. Its antigen is not known. The germline V gene has CDR1 MNHEY and CDR2 SVGEGT. Trimming took 5 bases from V and 0 from J, leaving 11 bases between them. The CDR3 totals 15 residues. The chain has TRBV6-2 or TRBV6-3 and TRBJ2-1; D is possibly TRBD2 (6 bases). This receptor was taken from a human donor in good health (CMV status not recorded). Some clones in this sample may be carry-over from other donors' samples. Sequenced material: cultured PBMCs, taken from culture after CMV antigen stimulation. The CDR3 loop is CASSVRGSSYNEQFF. The CDR3 DNA sequence: TGTGCCAGCAGTGTCCGGGGGAGCTCCTACAATGAGCAGTTCTTC.